These 15 T cell receptor beta chains originate from one sample sequenced in a study of T cells after yellow fever vaccination. Each CDR3 protein is one row after TCRdb ran MiXCR on the 5' RACE reads. The table lists over 100,000 distinct CDR3 sequences, 7% to 8.5% of them singletons. The starting material was CD8+ T cells sorted from PBMCs, obtained 45 days after the yellow fever booster vaccination. Receptor source: a man aged 25 to 45 who received the YFV17D yellow fever vaccine.

The chain joins TRBV27 to TRBJ2-2; 10 positions agree with TRBD2. V was clipped by 7 bases and J by 4 bases; unmatched bases: 3. CDR1 MNHEY and CDR2 SMNVEV come from the germline V gene (reference sequence). The CDR3 loop spans 14 amino acids. CDR3 nucleotides: TGTGCCAGCAACCTAGCGGGAGCCACCGGGGAGCTGTTTTTT. The encoded protein is CASNLAGATGELFF.

This clonotype was seen a handful of times. V gene TRBV19 combines with J gene TRBJ1-1, with unresolved D. Trimming took 6 bases from V and 4 from J, leaving 9 bases between them. The CDR3 runs 12 residues. Per germline, CDR1 LNHDA and CDR2 SQIVND (reference sequence). CDR3 region: CASSRMGTEAFF. The CDR3 region has the DNA TGTGCCAGTAGCAGGATGGGCACTGAAGCTTTCTTT.

CDR3 amino acids: CASSWSLGATAYEQYF. The DNA of the CDR3 is TGTGCCAGCAGCTGGAGCTTAGGGGCGACGGCCTACGAGCAGTACTTC. V and J are TRBV7-2 and TRBJ2-7; weak D call: TRBD1 (5 bases). The germline CDR1 and CDR2 sequences are SGHTA and FQGNSA. The V gene lost 4 bases and the J gene lost 2 bases, with 18 bases spanning the gap. The length of the CDR3 is 16 residues.

This clonotype was recorded at least ten times. This chain links TRBV4-1 with TRBJ2-1; 9 nucleotides line up with TRBD2. V was clipped by 3 bases and J by 8 bases; unmatched bases: 11. Per the germline V gene, CDR1 is MGHRA and CDR2 is YSYEKL. The CDR3 consists of 16 residues. The CDR3 reads CASSQGRAGGEDEQFF. CDR3 DNA: TGCGCCAGCAGCCAGGGAAGAGCGGGAGGCGAGGATGAGCAGTTCTTC.

The chain employs TRBV19 and TRBJ1-1, with a weak D call TRBD1 (5 bases). The CDR3 runs to 13 residues. V was pared by 1 base and J by 4 bases, with 7 bases between. The germline CDR1 and CDR2 sequences are LNHDA and SQIVND (reference sequence). The CDR3 nucleotides are TGTGCCAGTAGTATAGGGGGGGTCACTGAAGCTTTCTTT. Amino acid sequence: CASSIGGVTEAFF.

This clonotype was seen only a few times. The rearrangement links TRBV12-3 or TRBV12-4 to TRBJ2-1; 9 bases are shared with TRBD2. Trimming at V came to 8 bases and at J to 15 bases, leaving 8 bases not matched to a gene. The CDR3 totals 11 residues. CDR3 bases: TGTGCCAGCTGGACTAGCGACGAAGGGTTCTTC. Translation: CASWTSDEGFF.

On this clonotype: The junction and the germline gene differ at one end; a read error may be behind it. This chain connects TRBV6-1 to TRBJ2-7; TRBD2 aligns across 7 bases. The germline CDR1 and CDR2 sequences are MNHNS and SASEGT. The CDR3 consists of 15 residues. The CDR3 DNA is TGTGCCAGCAGTGAAATGGCTAGCGGATGGGACGAGCAGTGCTTC. Translation: CASSEMASGWDEQCF.

This clonotype was seen repeatedly, ten times or more. The J gene is TRBJ2-1, the V gene TRBV27; TRBD2 matches 14 bases. This CDR3 has 15 amino acids. Germline CDR1 is MNHEY and CDR2 is SMNVEV (reference sequence). V trimming: 5 bases; J trimming: 7 bases; junction bases outside the gene matches: 4. The CDR3 DNA reads as TGTGCCAGCAGTCGAGGACTAGCGGGGGGAAATGAGCAGTTCTTC. Residues: CASSRGLAGGNEQFF.

This clonotype was observed at least ten times. CDR3 in amino acids: CSVRGHKSSGANVLTF. The CDR3 DNA reads TGCAGCGTCCGCGGGCATAAGAGCTCTGGGGCCAACGTCCTGACTTTC. This chain connects TRBV29-1 to TRBJ2-6; possibly TRBD2 for D (5 bases). The CDR3 totals 16 residues. CDR1 SQVTM and CDR2 ANQGSEA come from the germline V gene. Trimming stripped 6 bases from V and 0 bases from J, with 15 bases between.

The chain links TRBV29-1 to TRBJ2-7; no clear D gene. The length of the CDR3 is 12 residues. Germline lookup yields CDR1 SQVTM and CDR2 ANQGSEA. V lost 6 bases and J 2 bases, leaving 11 bases between the germline ends. The CDR3 is CSVWSETYEQYF. CDR3 nucleotides: TGCAGCGTGTGGAGCGAGACCTACGAGCAGTACTTC.

This clonotype was found many times. The chain joins TRBV20-1 to TRBJ2-1; D is unclear. Trimming left V 2 bases short and J 4 bases short, with 15 bases between. CDR1 is DFQATT, CDR2 SNEGSKA, per germline (reference sequence). There are 15 residues in the CDR3. CDR3 nucleotide sequence: TGCAGTGCTAGAAACGTTATTTGGGAATACAATGAGCAGTTCTTC. It specifies CSARNVIWEYNEQFF.

This clonotype has more than one count but fewer than ten. This chain uses TRBV6-2 or TRBV6-3 with TRBJ2-1; unclear D gene. The CDR3 sequence is 14 residues long. Looked up from germline, CDR1 is MNHEY and CDR2 is SVGEGT. The V end was cut by 6 bases, the J end by 4 bases, with 13 bases between. DNA for the CDR3: TGTGCCAGCAGACCGGGCCCCAGGTACAATGAGCAGTTCTTC. Translation gives CASRPGPRYNEQFF.

In this sample, this clonotype turned up many times. In nucleotides, the CDR3 is TGCGCCAGCAGCATCGGGACAGGGGATTTTGAGCCCCAGCATTTT. Protein sequence: CASSIGTGDFEPQHF. The chain combines TRBV5-1 with TRBJ1-5; 10 bases line up with TRBD1. The CDR3 runs to 15 residues. CDR1 SGHRS and CDR2 YFSETQ come from the germline V gene. The V and J ends lost 4 bases and 8 bases, in that order; junction bases with no gene match: 9.

This clonotype was recorded at least ten times. The genes are TRBV6-4 and TRBJ2-7; 9 bases agree with TRBD2. Unmatched junction bases numbered 6, after V lost 0 bases and J lost 3 bases. Germline V CDR1 and CDR2: MRHNA, SNTAGT. The CDR3 extends over 16 amino acids. The CDR3 DNA reads TGTGCCAGCAGTGACTCGCCCCAGCGGGGGGACTACGAGCAGTACTTC. Translating gives CASSDSPQRGDYEQYF.

Remarks on this clonotype: This may stem from a read error, because a much larger clone lies one nucleotide away. V usage is TRBV20-1 and J usage is TRBJ2-3; D is uncertain. Per germline, CDR1 DFQATT and CDR2 SNEGSKA (reference sequence). V lost 6 bases and J lost 0, with 16 bases in between. The CDR3 loop spans 15 amino acids. DNA of the CDR3: TGCAGTGCAAAATGGGCGTGGGAAAGCACAGATACGCAGTATTTT. This sequence encodes CSAKWAWESTDTQYF.